This T cell receptor (beta chain) was obtained from a study of shared clonotypes between healthy human individuals. Findings and caveats of the study: In contrast to clonotypes shared by all four donors, non-shared clonotypes had lower generation probabilities.

Profiled with immunoSEQ multiplex PCR; TCRdb holds only in-frame clones, not every one. The sample records tens of thousands of clones, about 61% being singletons. J gave up 4 bases and V 6 bases, and 11 bases lay outside the gene matches. Germline values: CDR1 MDHEN, CDR2 SYDVKM. The CDR3 loop spans 16 amino acids. Details on this clone: Its target is unknown.

The donor cohort consisted entirely of Caucasian adults residing in Nashville, Tennessee. The gene calls are TRBV28 and TRBJ2-1; 8 bases are shared with TRBD1. The sequenced material came from memory CD8+ T cells sorted from blood. The subset was: CD45RO+ cells pooled with CCR7-negative TemRA cells. The source of this sequence is a man under 40 in good health. CDR3 DNA: TGTGCCAGCAGCCCTTCCCCGGGACAGGTTTACAATGAGCAGTTCTTC. Translating it yields CASSPSPGQVYNEQFF.